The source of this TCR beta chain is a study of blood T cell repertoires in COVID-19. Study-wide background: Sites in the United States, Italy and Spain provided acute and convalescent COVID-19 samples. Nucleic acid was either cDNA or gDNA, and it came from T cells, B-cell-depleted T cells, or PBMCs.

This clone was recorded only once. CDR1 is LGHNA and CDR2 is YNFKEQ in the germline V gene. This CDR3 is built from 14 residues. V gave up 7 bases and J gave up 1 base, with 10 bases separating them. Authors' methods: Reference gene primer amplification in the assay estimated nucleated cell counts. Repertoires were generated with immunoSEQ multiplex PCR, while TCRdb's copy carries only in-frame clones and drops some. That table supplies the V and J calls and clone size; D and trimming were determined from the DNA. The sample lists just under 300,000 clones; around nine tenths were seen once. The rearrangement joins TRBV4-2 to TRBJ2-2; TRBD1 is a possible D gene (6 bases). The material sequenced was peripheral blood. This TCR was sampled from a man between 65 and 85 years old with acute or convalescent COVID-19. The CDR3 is CASKPQGNTGELFF. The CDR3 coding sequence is TGTGCCAGCAAACCACAGGGGAACACCGGGGAGCTGTTTTTT.